These 24 T cell receptor beta chains originate from one sample sequenced in a study of blood T cell repertoires in COVID-19. TCRdb's table, derived via immunoSEQ multiplex PCR, lists solely in-frame clones and lacks some. The sample has 250,000 or so clones; roughly four fifths are singletons. The source material was peripheral blood. The receptor source for this set is a man older than 75 with acute or convalescent COVID-19.

The CDR3 here is CASTSGLAGTSYEQYF. CDR3 DNA: TGTGCCAGCACTTCCGGACTAGCGGGCACCTCCTACGAGCAGTACTTC. V and J are TRBV7-9 and TRBJ2-7; 11 nucleotides line up with TRBD2. The CDR3 is 16 amino acids. Germline lookup yields CDR1 SEHNR and CDR2 FQNEAQ (reference sequence). Losses at the gene ends were 7 bases for V and 0 bases for J; bases not matched to a gene: 8.

The chain uses TRBV11-1 and TRBJ1-1, with TRBD1 as a possible D gene (5 bases). V lost 7 bases, J lost 5 bases, and 23 bases lay in between. Germline V gene sequence: CDR1 SGHAT, CDR2 FQDESV (reference sequence). This CDR3 is built from 16 residues. The CDR3 region is CASTEVLRKGRTEAFF. CDR3 in DNA: TGTGCCAGCACCGAGGTCCTTCGGAAGGGGCGGACTGAAGCTTTCTTT. The full variable domain, completed using reference TRBV11-1 and TRBJ1-1, is EAEVAQSPRYKITEKSQAVAFWCDPISGHATLYWYRQILGQGPELLVQFQDESVVDDSQLPKDRFSAERLKGVDSTLKIQPAELGDSAMYLCASTEVLRKGRTEAFFGQGTRLTVV.

V is TRBV18 and J is TRBJ1-2; 8 positions match TRBD1. J was trimmed by 4 bases and V by 8 bases; bases with no gene match: 9. The CDR3 consists of 14 residues. The germline V gene has CDR1 KGHSH and CDR2 LQKENI. The CDR3 nucleotides are TGTGCCAGCGCTCCGACAGGGGAGGGCTATGGCTACACCTTC. Protein sequence: CASAPTGEGYGYTF.

The V call is TRBV3-1 (or the pseudogene TRBV3-2), the J call TRBJ1-6, with 7 bases matching TRBD1. Germline CDR1 and CDR2: LGHDT and YNNKEL (reference sequence). The CDR3 sequence is 15 residues long. The V segment lost 4 bases and the J segment 9 bases; nucleotides outside the gene matches: 9. The CDR3 sequence: CASSRTGEGSSPLHF. CDR3 DNA sequence: TGTGCCAGCAGCCGGACAGGTGAGGGGAGTTCACCCCTCCACTTT.

The rearrangement links TRBV12-3 or TRBV12-4 to TRBJ1-5, with D perhaps matching TRBD1 (5 bases). V shed 8 bases and J shed 3 bases, with 11 bases lying between them. The CDR3 length is 13 residues. This CDR3 is CASVQGPNQPQHF. The CDR3 DNA is TGTGCCAGCGTGCAGGGTCCCAATCAGCCCCAGCATTTT.

This rearrangement joins TRBV12-3 or TRBV12-4 to TRBJ2-7; 12 nucleotides match TRBD2. CDR3 length: 13 amino acids. The V segment lost 6 bases and the J segment 8 bases; nucleotides outside the gene matches: 5. The chain's CDR3 is CASRSSGGAKQYF. The CDR3 coding sequence is TGTGCCAGCAGGTCTAGCGGGGGGGCGAAGCAGTACTTC.

The chain carries TRBV24-1 and TRBJ2-3; 14 bases agree with TRBD2. The CDR3 loop spans 16 amino acids. Trimming took 7 bases from V and 1 from J; bases not matched to a gene: 3. CDR1 and CDR2 from the germline V gene are KGHDR and SFDVKD. CDR3 protein: CATRAGLAGGTDTQYF. CDR3 coding DNA: TGTGCCACCAGGGCGGGACTAGCGGGGGGCACAGATACGCAGTATTTT.

The rearrangement links TRBV10-3 to TRBJ1-4; TRBD1 aligns across 9 bases. The CDR3 extends over 15 amino acids. Trimming removed 5 bases from V and 9 bases from J; junction bases left unmatched: 10. CDR1 is ENHRY, CDR2 SYGVKD, per germline. The CDR3 spells CAISPGTGNNKKLFF. The CDR3 DNA sequence: TGTGCCATCAGTCCCGGGACAGGGAACAATAAAAAACTGTTTTTT.

The chain has TRBV7-9 and TRBJ1-2; perhaps TRBD1 as D (6 bases). Germline CDR1 is SEHNR and CDR2 is FQNEAQ (reference sequence). Trimming took 3 bases from V and 5 from J, leaving 28 bases between them. The CDR3 totals 19 residues. The CDR3 DNA is TGTGCCAGCAGCTTTTCTTCTCGGGGTTCAGGGGATCGTATGTATGGCTACACCTTC. Amino acids: CASSFSSRGSGDRMYGYTF. The complete variable domain, with remaining parts taken from reference TRBV7-9 and TRBJ1-2, reads DTGVSQNPRHKITKRGQNVTFRCDPISEHNRLYWYRQTLGQGPEFLTYFQNEAQLEKSRLLSDRFSAERPKGSFSTLEIQRTEQGDSAMYLCASSFSSRGSGDRMYGYTFGSGTRLTVV.

The chain combines TRBV6-1 with TRBJ1-4; 7 bases align to TRBD1. This CDR3 is 14 amino acids long. The J segment lost 5 bases and the V segment lost 6 bases, leaving 6 bases of the junction unmatched. Germline-derived CDR1 and CDR2 are MNHNS and SASEGT. CDR3 bases: TGTGCCAGCAGAAAGGGGACAGCGAATGAAAAACTGTTTTTT. It yields the protein CASRKGTANEKLFF.

The genes are TRBV18 and TRBJ2-2; D not resolved. V lost 5 bases, J lost 0 bases, and 10 bases lay in between. The CDR3 runs 15 residues. CDR1 KGHSH and CDR2 LQKENI come from the germline V gene. CDR3 DNA: TGTGCCAGCTCATCAAGAGGAACGAACACCGGGGAGCTGTTTTTT. It yields the protein CASSSRGTNTGELFF.

With regard to this clone: Different DNA sequences within this sample yield the same CDR3. The chain carries TRBV9 and TRBJ2-1, with D perhaps matching TRBD2 (6 bases). There are 14 residues in the CDR3. V was trimmed by 0 bases and J by 4 bases, leaving 8 bases between them. Germline CDR1 is SGDLS and CDR2 is YYNGEE. This chain's CDR3 is CASSVGGDYNEQFF. For the CDR3, the DNA is TGTGCCAGCAGCGTAGGGGGGGATTACAATGAGCAGTTCTTC.

This clone was observed a few times. This chain joins TRBV10-2 and TRBJ2-7, with TRBD2 matching 7 bases. This CDR3 region has 11 residues. The ends lost 8 bases at V and 10 bases at J; junction bases unmatched: 8. The V gene's germline CDR1 is WSHSY and CDR2 SAAADI. The DNA for the CDR3 is TGCGCCAGCCGCTCGAGCGGGGTACAGTACTTC. Protein product: CASRSSGVQYF.

This chain links TRBV4-1 with TRBJ1-4; TRBD1 is a possible D gene (6 bases). Germline CDR1 reads MGHRA; CDR2 reads YSYEKL. Trimming shortened V by 0 bases and J by 5 bases, and 13 bases separated the two germline ends. The CDR3 runs to 16 residues. The CDR3 nucleotides read TGCGCCAGCAGCCAAGATGAAAACAGGGCGAATGAAAAACTGTTTTTT. Its translation is CASSQDENRANEKLFF.

This clone was counted once. The rearrangement links TRBV5-7 to TRBJ1-2; D unclear. TRBV5-7 is reported as an ORF; its role is uncertain. The V gene lost 0 bases and the J gene lost 5 bases, with 11 bases spanning the gap. The CDR3 runs 14 residues. CDR3 amino acids: CASSLEPHGYGYTF. The CDR3 DNA reads as TGTGCCAGCAGCTTGGAACCCCACGGTTATGGCTACACCTTC.

The CDR3 nucleotides are TGTGCCAGCAGTGAAGGACTAGCGGGGGCCTTAGATACGCAGTATTTT. It codes for CASSEGLAGALDTQYF. The chain carries TRBV6-1 and TRBJ2-3; 12 nucleotides line up with TRBD2. The ends lost 1 base at V and 5 bases at J; junction bases unmatched: 4. From germline, CDR1 is MNHNS and CDR2 SASEGT. The CDR3 has 16 amino acids.

This clone has a handful of counts. V and J are TRBV6-4 and TRBJ1-5; D unclear. The CDR3 runs 15 residues. CDR1 MRHNA and CDR2 SNTAGT come from the germline V gene. Trimming left V 3 bases short and J 5 bases short, with 14 bases between. This chain's CDR3 is CASSEGGLPDQPQHF. The CDR3 DNA follows: TGTGCCAGCAGTGAAGGAGGGTTGCCCGATCAGCCCCAGCATTTT.

This chain joins TRBV19 and TRBJ2-7; tentative D call: TRBD1 (7 bases). This CDR3 has 15 amino acids. V lost 4 bases and J lost 4, with 17 bases in between. In germline, CDR1 is LNHDA, CDR2 SQIVND (reference sequence). CDR3 nucleotides: TGTGCCAGTAGTAAAAGCCCGACAGGGACTTACGAGCAGTACTTC. Translation: CASSKSPTGTYEQYF.

The chain links TRBV5-1 to TRBJ1-3, with D possibly TRBD1 on 5 matching bases. V lost 3 bases, J lost 0 bases, and 10 bases lay in between. Germline lookup yields CDR1 SGHRS and CDR2 YFSETQ. The CDR3 totals 15 residues. CDR3: CASSSLGDSGNTIYF. CDR3 bases: TGCGCCAGCAGCTCCCTAGGGGACTCTGGAAACACCATATATTTT. The whole variable domain, remainder taken from reference TRBV5-1 and TRBJ1-3, is KAGVTQTPRYLIKTRGQQVTLSCSPISGHRSVSWYQQTPGQGLQFLFEYFSETQRNKGNFPGRFSGRQFSNSRSEMNVSTLELGDSALYLCASSSLGDSGNTIYFGEGSWLTVV.

The chain carries TRBV29-1 and TRBJ1-5; D gene uncertain. The CDR3 is made up of 12 amino acids. Germline-derived CDR1 and CDR2 are SQVTM and ANQGSEA. Trimming left V 6 bases short and J 0 bases short, with 6 bases between. CDR3 in amino acids: CSVRDSNQPQHF. CDR3 in DNA: TGCAGCGTCCGGGATAGCAATCAGCCCCAGCATTTT.

This chain connects TRBV5-1 to TRBJ2-3, with 9 positions matching TRBD2. Germline trimming cut 4 bases from V and 6 bases from J; bases unmatched to any gene: 12. The germline V gene has CDR1 SGHRS and CDR2 YFSETQ. The CDR3 has 16 residues. CDR3 in DNA: TGCGCCAGCAGCCCAGGGACTAGCAGACGTGCGGATACGCAGTATTTT. Translation: CASSPGTSRRADTQYF.

The rearrangement links TRBV11-2 to TRBJ2-7; D call uncertain. The V end was cut by 0 bases, the J end by 4 bases, with 13 bases between. Germline CDR1 reads SGHAT; CDR2 reads FQNNGV. The CDR3 is 15 residues long. The CDR3 DNA reads as TGTGCCAGCAGCTTAGATAGCAGCTTCATTTACGAGCAGTACTTC. Translated: CASSLDSSFIYEQYF.

This rearrangement joins TRBV21-1 to TRBJ1-4. TRBV21-1 is termed a pseudogene. The CDR3 totals 24 residues. The CDR3 DNA sequence: TGTGCCAGCAGCAAAGATTCCGAGACATTAGAATGGGTAGGGGAGGGGAGATTTAATGAAAAACTGTTTTTT. It specifies CASSKDSETLEWVGEGRFNEKLFF.

V usage is TRBV7-9 and J usage is TRBJ1-6; D is perhaps TRBD1 (6 bases). Germline CDR1 reads SEHNR; CDR2 reads FQNEAQ (reference sequence). V lost 0 bases, J lost 10 bases, and 13 bases lay in between. The CDR3 contains 15 residues. CDR3 in DNA: TGTGCCAGCAGCTTAGCGCCTACAGGGAAGTCACCCCTCCACTTT. This sequence encodes CASSLAPTGKSPLHF.